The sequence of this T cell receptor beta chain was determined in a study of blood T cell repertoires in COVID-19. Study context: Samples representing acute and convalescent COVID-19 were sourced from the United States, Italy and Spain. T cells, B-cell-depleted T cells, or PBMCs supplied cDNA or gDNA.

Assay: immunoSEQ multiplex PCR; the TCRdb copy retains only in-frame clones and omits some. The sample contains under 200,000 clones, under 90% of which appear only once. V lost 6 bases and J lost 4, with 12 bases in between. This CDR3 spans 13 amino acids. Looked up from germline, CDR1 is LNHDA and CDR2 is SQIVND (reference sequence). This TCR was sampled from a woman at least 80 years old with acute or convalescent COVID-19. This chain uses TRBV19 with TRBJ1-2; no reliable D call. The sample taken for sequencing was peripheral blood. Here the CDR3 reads CASSHGGSYGYTF. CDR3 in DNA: TGTGCCAGTAGCCACGGAGGGTCCTATGGCTACACCTTC. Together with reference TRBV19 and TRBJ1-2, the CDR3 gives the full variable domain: DGGITQSPKYLFRKEGQNVTLSCEQNLNHDAMYWYRQDPGQGLRLIYYSQIVNDFQKGDIAEGYSVSREKKESFPLTVTSAQKNPTAFYLCASSHGGSYGYTFGSGTRLTVV.